These T cell receptor beta chains were read from a single sample in a study of CD8+ T cells in alopecia areata. The protocol was immunoSEQ multiplex PCR, while the TCRdb copy is restricted to in-frame clones and leaves out a portion. The sample has about 180,000 clones, 58% seen once; the top ten hold around 15%. Sequencing was performed on CD4+ T cells sorted from blood, taken at approximately week 60, from a patient treated with tofacitinib. The receptors derive from a human donor with alopecia areata. Each CDR3 is given with its conserved first and last residue. The D gene is left open where the match is weak. Not all rows give a size; the values are once, few, many and, for expanded clones, a class.

J,V,size,D,DNA,CDR3
TRBJ1-1,TRBV27,few,TRBD1,TGTGCCAGCAGTGGCCGGGACAGGGGAGCTGAAGCTTTCTTT,CASSGRDRGAEAFF
TRBJ2-7,TRBV10-3,NA,TRBD2,TGTGCCATCAGAATTAGCGGGGCCTACGAGCAGTACTTC,CAIRISGAYEQYF
TRBJ2-5,TRBV2,few,NA,TGTGCCAGCACCCCACAGGAGTCCAATATGGGCCAGTACTTC,CASTPQESNMGQYF
TRBJ1-6,TRBV7-8,NA,TRBD1,TGTGCCAGCAGCTTAGGGGGACAGGCCTATAATTCACCCCTCCACTTT,CASSLGGQAYNSPLHF
TRBJ2-5,TRBV5-1,NA,NA,TGCGCCAGCAGACTGCTTGGGGAGACCCAGTACTTC,CASRLLGETQYF
TRBJ2-3,TRBV25-1,few,NA,TGTGCCAGCAGACCGCCCTACCTCACAGATACGCAGTATTTT,CASRPPYLTDTQYF
TRBJ1-2,TRBV25-1,NA,NA,TGTGCCAGCAGGCTACAGGGAAACTATGGCTACACCTTC,CASRLQGNYGYTF
TRBJ1-5,TRBV5-1,NA,NA,TGCGCCAGCAGCCCGGACGGGGCGAATCAGCCCCAGCATTTT,CASSPDGANQPQHF
TRBJ2-1,TRBV4-1,NA,NA,TGCGCCAGCAGCGGCGACAGCTACAATGAGCAGTTCTTC,CASSGDSYNEQFF
TRBJ1-2,TRBV5-6,NA,TRBD1,TGTGCCAGCAGCTTGGGGCCGGGACAGGGGGCGCGAGGCTACACCTTC,CASSLGPGQGARGYTF
TRBJ2-2,TRBV7-9,NA,TRBD1,TGTGCCAGCAGCTTAACAGGGGCCGGGGAGCTGTTTTTT,CASSLTGAGELFF
TRBJ2-1,TRBV5-1,NA,TRBD1,TGCGCCAGCAGTTCGGGACAGCTCAATGAGCAGTTCTTC,CASSSGQLNEQFF
TRBJ1-2,TRBV4-1,NA,NA,TGCGCCAGCAGCCAACCCACCCGGAACGTAAACTATGGCTACACCTTC,CASSQPTRNVNYGYTF
TRBJ2-3,TRBV4-1,once,NA,TGCGCCAGCAGCCCTAACTACGATACGCAGTATTTT,CASSPNYDTQYF
TRBJ1-1,TRBV27,NA,NA,TGTGCCAGCAGTTTCCGGGGGGCAGACACTGAAGCTTTCTTT,CASSFRGADTEAFF
TRBJ2-6,TRBV2,NA,TRBD1,TGTGCCAGCAGGGACAGGGCTGGGGCCAACGTCCTGACTTTC,CASRDRAGANVLTF
TRBJ2-5,TRBV5-1,few,TRBD1,TGCGCCAGCAGCGACAGGGGGAAGGAGACCCAGTACTTC,CASSDRGKETQYF
TRBJ1-2,TRBV2,once,TRBD1,TGTGCCAGCACTGGACAGGGGATCGGTGGCTACACCTTC,CASTGQGIGGYTF
TRBJ2-2,TRBV6-7,few,NA,TGTGCCAGCAGAGCCCCCCCTGGGGAGCTGTTTTTT,CASRAPPGELFF
TRBJ1-5,TRBV19,NA,NA,TGTGCCAGTAGTATAGTAGGACAGCCCCAGCATTTT,CASSIVGQPQHF
TRBJ1-1,TRBV5-1,NA,TRBD1,TGCGCCAGCAGCTCAGGGGGCGCGATTACTGAAGCTTTCTTT,CASSSGGAITEAFF
TRBJ2-7,TRBV5-1,NA,NA,TGCGCCAGCAGCTTCTGGGGCGACGAGCAGTACTTC,CASSFWGDEQYF
TRBJ2-1,TRBV4-1,NA,NA,TGCGCCAGCAGCCAAGGGAACAGGGCGGGCTACAATGAGCAGTTCTTC,CASSQGNRAGYNEQFF
TRBJ2-2,TRBV29-1,NA,NA,TGCAGCGTTATAGTGAACACCGGGGAGCTGTTTTTT,CSVIVNTGELFF
TRBJ2-7,TRBV30,few,NA,TGTGCCTGGAGTGAACAGGGTCGTTGGTTATACGAGCAGTACTTC,CAWSEQGRWLYEQYF
TRBJ2-7,TRBV2,NA,TRBD1,TGTGCCAGCAGTGAAGGGACAGGGGCCTACTACGAGCAGTACTTC,CASSEGTGAYYEQYF
TRBJ2-6,TRBV2,NA,NA,TGTGCCAGCAGACTGAGCTCTGGGGCCAACGTCCTGACTTTC,CASRLSSGANVLTF
TRBJ2-2,TRBV30,few,NA,TGTGCCAGGGGACGGGGGGCGGCCGGGGAGCTGTTTTTT,CARGRGAAGELFF
TRBJ1-1,TRBV5-1,NA,NA,TGCGCCAGCAGCTCTGACACGATGAACACTGAAGCTTTCTTT,CASSSDTMNTEAFF
TRBJ2-7,TRBV28,NA,NA,TGTGCCAGCAGTACACCCCACTCGCACGAGCAGTACTTC,CASSTPHSHEQYF
TRBJ1-3,TRBV7-9,NA,NA,TGTGCCACCACAGCGGGGAGGGACTCTGTCACCATATATTTT,CATTAGRDSVTIYF
TRBJ1-1,TRBV29-1,NA,NA,TGCAGCGTTATGGGTCTATCGACTGAAGCTTTCTTT,CSVMGLSTEAFF
TRBJ2-7,TRBV14,NA,NA,TGTGCCAGCAGCAGTAGGAGTTACGAGCAGTACTTC,CASSSRSYEQYF
TRBJ1-2,TRBV9,few,NA,TGTGCCAGCAGCGCTACTGACAGCAACTATGGCTACACCTTC,CASSATDSNYGYTF
TRBJ2-3,TRBV6-1,NA,NA,TGTGCCAGCAGTGACGACGGGACGCAGTCGGATACGCAGTATTTT,CASSDDGTQSDTQYF
TRBJ2-7,TRBV29-1,few,TRBD2,TGCAGCGTTCAGACTAGCGGGGAAGGCGAGTACTTC,CSVQTSGEGEYF
TRBJ2-7,TRBV7-9,NA,TRBD2,TGTGCCAGCAGCTTAGTTAGCGGGGAGATCAACGAGCAGTACTTC,CASSLVSGEINEQYF
TRBJ1-1,TRBV7-8,few,TRBD1,TGTGCCAGCAGCGGCCGACAGGGATCGGACACTGAAGCTTTCTTT,CASSGRQGSDTEAFF
TRBJ1-1,TRBV6-1,NA,NA,TGTGCCAGCAGTTTAGGGGTCACTGAAGCTTTCTTT,CASSLGVTEAFF
TRBJ2-1,TRBV11-3,NA,NA,TGTGCCAGCAGCTTAGTCAAGTTCTTC,CASSLVKFF
TRBJ1-1,TRBV5-6,NA,NA,TGTGCCAGCAGCTTTGGGGGTCCCGGGTCTTTCTTT,CASSFGGPGSFF
TRBJ2-6,TRBV6-1,NA,NA,TGTGCCAGCAGCGACTCTGGGGCCAACGTCCTGACTTTC,CASSDSGANVLTF
TRBJ1-2,TRBV4-1,NA,TRBD1,TGCGCCAGCAGCCAAGATTCGGGACAGGTTCGGGGCTACACCTTC,CASSQDSGQVRGYTF
TRBJ1-6,TRBV7-2,few,NA,TGTGCCAGCAGCCCAGGGGTTCAAGAGCATAATTCACCCCTCCACTTT,CASSPGVQEHNSPLHF
TRBJ2-7,TRBV7-2,NA,NA,TGCGCCAGCAGCTTATCAGCGCATGGCTACGAGCAGTACTTC,CASSLSAHGYEQYF
TRBJ1-5,TRBV19,few,NA,TGTGCCAGTCGGTCGGGGGCCGATCAGCCCCAGCATTTT,CASRSGADQPQHF